The sequence of this TCR beta chain was determined in a study of cytomegalovirus exposure and HLA in healthy donors (dated by TCRdb to the late 2010s). Some background on the complete study: According to an earlier analysis of a few hundred of the donors, roughly 180 million T cells yielded 90 million to 130 million unique TCR beta sequences and about 280 Gb of sequence data. An early release that covered about 640 HLA-typed donors contained around 300 gigabases of sequencing data and around 85 million unique TCR sequences. Of the roughly 420 genotyped donors, less than 90% were placed in the genetic ancestry cluster associated with self-reported Caucasian donors. The aim of the study was to test whether cataloging public T cell receptors could identify signatures of past pathogen exposure. Using immunosequencing, the study profiled T cell repertoires from about 650 subjects and related those repertoires to cytomegalovirus serostatus. Along with the roughly 710-subject first cohort, a separate validation cohort of around 120 different subjects was used. To predict cytomegalovirus infection status, the study brought together high-throughput TCR immunosequencing, statistical association of individual TCRs with disease status, and machine learning. A later analysis re-examined previously published TCR beta repertoires from roughly 650 donors and added high-resolution HLA genotyping to investigate patterns of TCR occurrence. Rather than drawing on any new phenotypic data, the later analysis identified candidate immune exposures from TCR beta sequences and the way those sequences occurred across donors. An earlier analysis of some 500 of the donors applied high-throughput TCR beta sequencing to assess whether each TCR beta V gene segment acted as functional or pseudogenic. Donor age, sex, ethnicity and CMV serostatus were compiled together with the repertoire data. A later genetic analysis used genome-wide SNP genotypes for about 60% of the roughly 700 donors, treating that subset as a discovery cohort. Every repertoire in the discovery cohort had been generated on one and the same sequencing platform. Class I and class II HLA loci were covered by the typing at four-digit resolution. Typing coverage differed by locus: A, B, C, DRB1 and DQB1 were typed in roughly 629-630 donors, DQA1 in about 500, DPA1 in 600 to 610, and DPB1 in 400 to 480. A handful of DR-DQ haplotypes were handled as single units for association and clustering because linkage in the cohort was strong. Among some 410 genotyped donors of the cohort, an average of 235,054 unique TCR beta nucleotide sequences were sequenced per donor, about a sixth of them non-productive.

In the germline V gene, CDR1 corresponds to SGDLS and CDR2 to YYNGEE. Reading from cysteine to phenylalanine, the CDR3 counts 16 amino acids. Only the CDR3 part of the read is kept: 48 bases, read in frame from the first base. V is pared back by 0 bases and J by 5 bases, with 17 bases lying between the germline termini. Summary of the overall study and its limitations: In vitro tests confirmed that three of the cytomegalovirus-associated TCR beta chains recognize cytomegalovirus antigens. The cohort was sequenced for TCR beta chains only, and without alpha or paired-chain data the features that could be detected were limited. Correlated functional status among segregating V segments might reflect linkage disequilibrium, but an unknown experimental factor could not be ruled out. When HLA alleles, especially DR and DQ, strongly co-occurred, attributing TCR associations to individual alleles was difficult. A later analysis found that HLA-associated TCR beta chains were more clonally expanded and had lower generation probabilities than equally common non-associated chains. For the cohort, immune exposure information was limited to CMV serostatus. It was suggested by the authors that the approach could potentially be generalized to other disease states and immunological phenotypes. Most TCR sequences were observed very rarely across donors, whereas some public TCRs were present in many individuals. An earlier analysis of some 590 of the donors showed that most TCR beta V segments appeared in productive rearrangements either about 87% or about 30% of the time, which broadly matched IMGT annotations. In a later analysis, several top co-occurrence clusters were reported to appear linked to parvovirus B19, influenza, CMV and Epstein-Barr virus. In a later analysis, the rate of TCR association differed among HLA loci, with DRB1 alleles having the most associated TCRs and HLA-C alleles having the fewest. Most CMV-associated TCR beta chains appeared to be HLA-restricted in a later analysis, and the HLA associations seemed to be driven largely by CMV exposure. The study gave a list of about 150 TCR beta chains associated with cytomegalovirus. In a later genetic analysis, fewer N-insertions in productive TCRs were reported among donors in an Asian-associated ancestry cluster than the roughly 640-donor mean. A later analysis associated 16,951 TCR beta sequences with specific HLA alleles at a false discovery rate of 0.05. Because HLA typing was missing for some donors at each locus, association tests included only the typed subset. In a later genetic analysis, a missense DCLRE1C variant was associated with V-gene and J-gene trimming of TCR beta chains, and the association was replicated in an independent cohort. The classifier was reported to diagnose cytomegalovirus status with high specificity and sensitivity in both the original and validation cohorts. The earlier analysis of 587 of the donors excluded around 17 rarely observed V segments, including chromosome 9 orphons, because counts were too low. The 87-base-pair reads could not distinguish some IMGT-functional V segments, including TRBV6-2 and TRBV6-3, so those segments were excluded. A further reported finding was that TCR beta sequences accurately predicted the HLA-A and HLA-B alleles for most subjects in the first cohort. Sequencing depth was assumed to be roughly uniform across donors in the presence/absence analyses, though that assumption may not hold. The sequencing pipeline was judged likely to have produced a cluster of highly shared sequence variants as a technical artifact.

The cohort was made up of 650 to 700 healthy bone marrow donors. At the time of sampling, all cohort members were nominally healthy, though unrecorded immune exposures were likely present. The donor was CMV seropositive and belonged to the group of 250 to 300 seropositive cohort members. Each donor provided a peripheral blood sample, and peripheral blood mononuclear cells were used for TCR beta sequencing. Genomic DNA was extracted from the blood cell samples with the Qiagen DNeasy Blood Extraction Kit. The library was prepared using the immunoSEQ multiplex PCR assay. For the multiplex PCR, a mixture combining 60 forward primers for TCR Vbeta segments and 13 reverse primers for TCR Jbeta segments was used. The CDR3 region of rearranged TCR beta genes was amplified from genomic DNA with a multiplex PCR assay. On the Illumina HiSeq System, the amplified TCR beta libraries were sequenced as 87-base-pair reads. In the source study's methods: A later analysis tallied tens of millions of unique TCR beta chains across the 700 or so repertoires, and some 10 million of those chains were shared by two or more donors. A nearest-neighbor algorithm error-corrected the raw reads and collapsed the reads into unique sequences, merging closely related sequences to remove PCR and sequencing errors. V, D and J gene segments were assigned by aligning CDR3 sequences to IMGT reference sequences. For a sequence to be retained, at least a six-nucleotide match to both a V gene segment and a J gene segment was required. A rearrangement counted as productive if the CDR3 had no stop codons and remained in frame with V and J, and every other rearrangement counted as non-productive. CDR3 was defined by IMGT convention, running from the second conserved V-encoded cysteine to the conserved J-encoded phenylalanine. In an earlier analysis of more than 550 of the donors, sequences lacking an unambiguous match to a single V gene segment were excluded. An earlier analysis of around 600 of the donors classified V segments as functional when productive rearrangements were above 56.7% and as segregating when the standard deviation between donors was above 5%. A statistical classification framework was developed to diagnose cytomegalovirus status using the catalog of TCR beta chain sequences. In a later analysis, TCR nucleotide sequences were compared against IMGT/GENE-DB human TR gene sequences so that V and J genes could be assigned. The TCRdist pipeline was used in a later analysis to assign CDR3 sequences and most-parsimonious VDJ recombination scenarios. In a later analysis, every TCR beta chain was defined by the combination of its CDR3 amino acid sequence and its V-gene family, and reads without a unique V-gene family were dropped. In a later analysis, approximately 590 highly shared, low-generation-probability nucleotide sequences were removed to address suspected cross-contamination and a sequencing artifact. A later analysis calculated a clonal expansion index for each public chain from normalized within-repertoire ranks of inferred template counts. In a later analysis, generation probabilities were computed using a VDJ recombination model fitted to out-of-frame rearrangements, and the results were checked against IGoR. A later analysis scored TCR-TCR, TCR-HLA and TCR-CMV co-occurrence with hypergeometric tests, applying a repertoire-size bias correction to TCR pairs. A later analysis estimated false discovery rates by permuting HLA or CMV assignments 20 times. In a later analysis, co-occurring TCRs were grouped using DBSCAN, and TCRdist sequence similarity was added for clustering within HLA-allele-positive subsets. For co-occurrence clustering, repertoires with fewer than 30,000 or more than 120,000 public chains were excluded, along with a handful of repertoires with anomalous nucleotide sharing. TCRdb took this table from immuneACCESS and kept in-frame rearrangements with V and J called. Such tables lack part of the clones; where checked against another copy, unresolved V genes explain under half of the gap, and the rest is unexplained. V, J and clone size are those of that table, while D and trimming were read from the DNA. Recorded for this sample are over 200,000 clones; about 81% of them occurred a single time. Of the sample, 5.4% falls within the top ten clones.

Regarding this clone: There is no known antigen for this receptor. It has no much larger one-base neighbor in the sample; base qualities were not kept.

The sequenced material came from PBMCs. This chain is built from TRBV9 and TRBJ2-5, with the D gene not clear enough to name. The origin of this receptor is a woman aged 40 to 49 in good health and CMV-seropositive. At the DNA level, the sequence is TGTGCCAGCAGCGTAGAGGAGCTATCCCCAGAGGAGACCCAGTACTTC. Its product reads: CASSVEELSPEETQYF.